This T cell receptor beta chain was identified in a study of blood T cell repertoires in COVID-19. After removal of 3 bases from V and 3 bases from J, the junction contained 4 bases not matched to a gene. The CDR3 runs 16 residues. Germline assignment: CDR1 SGHDN and CDR2 FVKESK. Seattle patients were enrolled during active infection and followed longitudinally. Original handling: Amplification from reference gene primers served as the basis for estimated nucleated cell counts. Sequencing used immunoSEQ multiplex PCR; TCRdb keeps in-frame clones, though not all of them. V, J and clone size were drawn from that table, and D and trimming were deduced from the DNA. This sample has 150,000 to 200,000 clones, with approximately 95% found just once.

The sequenced material came from peripheral blood. The gene calls are TRBV14 and TRBJ2-3, with 12 bases aligning to TRBD2. This TCR derives from a woman aged 55-69 years with COVID-19, enrolled during active disease. CDR3 coding DNA: TGTGCCAGCAGCCAGTTGCTAGCGGGGGGGACAGATACGCAGTATTTT. It specifies CASSQLLAGGTDTQYF.